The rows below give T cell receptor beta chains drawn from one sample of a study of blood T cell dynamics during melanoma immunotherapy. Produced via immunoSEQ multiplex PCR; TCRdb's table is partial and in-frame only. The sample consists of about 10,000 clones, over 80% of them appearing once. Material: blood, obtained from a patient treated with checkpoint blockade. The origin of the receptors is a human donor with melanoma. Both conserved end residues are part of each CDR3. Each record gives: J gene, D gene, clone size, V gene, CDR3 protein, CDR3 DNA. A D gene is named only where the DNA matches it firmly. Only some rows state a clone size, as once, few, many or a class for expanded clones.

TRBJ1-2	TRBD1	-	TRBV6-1	CASSEGQGSYGYTF	TGTGCCAGCAGTGAAGGACAGGGATCCTATGGCTACACCTTC
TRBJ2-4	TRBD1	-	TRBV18	CASSRDRGLGIQYF	TGTGCCAGCTCTCGGGACAGGGGGCTGGGCATTCAGTACTTC
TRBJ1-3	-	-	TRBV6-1	CASSERPGYSGNTIYF	TGTGCCAGCAGTGAACGCCCGGGATACTCTGGAAACACCATATATTTT
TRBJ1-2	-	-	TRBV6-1	CASSPSTEANYGYTF	TGTGCCAGCAGTCCCTCGACCGAAGCTAACTATGGCTACACCTTC
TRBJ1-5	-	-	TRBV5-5	CASSLVAASNQPQHF	TGTGCCAGCAGCTTGGTGGCAGCCAGCAATCAGCCCCAGCATTTT
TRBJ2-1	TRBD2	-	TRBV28	CASSPNPTSPHNEQFF	TGTGCCAGCAGTCCGAACCCGACTAGCCCCCACAATGAGCAGTTCTTC
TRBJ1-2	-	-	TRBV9	CASSVDGDYGYTF	TGTGCCAGCAGCGTAGACGGGGACTATGGCTACACCTTC
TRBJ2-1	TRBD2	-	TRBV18	CASSPPGLGRNEQFF	TGTGCCAGCTCACCACCTGGACTAGGGCGCAATGAGCAGTTCTTC
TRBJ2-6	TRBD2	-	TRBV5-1	CASSMGLAVSGANVLTF	TGCGCCAGCAGCATGGGACTAGCGGTATCTGGGGCCAACGTCCTGACTTTC
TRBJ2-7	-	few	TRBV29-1	CSVAESSYEQYF	TGCAGCGTCGCGGAAAGCTCCTACGAGCAGTACTTC
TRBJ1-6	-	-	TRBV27	CASSLSRQFNSPLHF	TGTGCCAGCAGTTTATCGCGTCAGTTTAATTCACCCCTCCACTTT
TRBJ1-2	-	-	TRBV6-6	CASSYTAGAQDGYTF	TGTGCCAGCAGTTACACGGCGGGGGCGCAGGATGGCTACACCTTC
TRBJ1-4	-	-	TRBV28	CASSFYGAKEKLFF	TGTGCCAGCAGTTTCTACGGGGCCAAGGAAAAACTGTTTTTT
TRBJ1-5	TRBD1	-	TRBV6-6	CASSPRDRVQPQHF	TGTGCCAGCAGCCCCAGGGACAGGGTTCAGCCCCAGCATTTT
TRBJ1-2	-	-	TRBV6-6	CASSSVEGNYGYTF	TGTGCCAGCAGTTCCGTGGAGGGGAACTATGGCTACACCTTC
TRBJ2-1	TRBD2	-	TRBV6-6	CASTRLAGGDEQFF	TGTGCCAGCACTAGACTAGCGGGGGGCGATGAGCAGTTCTTC
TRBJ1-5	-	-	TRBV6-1	CASSEGTDGRQPQHF	TGTGCCAGCAGTGAAGGAACGGACGGGCGGCAGCCCCAGCATTTT
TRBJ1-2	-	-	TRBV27	CASSLADSPNYGYTF	TGTGCCAGCAGTTTAGCGGACAGCCCTAACTATGGCTACACCTTC
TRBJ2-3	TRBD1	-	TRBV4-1	CASSYRQGVSDTDTQYF	TGCGCCAGCAGCTACCGACAGGGAGTGTCAGACACAGATACGCAGTATTTT
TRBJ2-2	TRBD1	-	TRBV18	CASSPPGTANTGELFF	TGTGCCAGCTCACCCCCCGGGACAGCGAACACCGGGGAGCTGTTTTTT
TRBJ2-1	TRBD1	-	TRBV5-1	CASWDRMRARDNEQFF	TGCGCCAGCTGGGACAGGATGAGGGCTAGAGACAATGAGCAGTTCTTC
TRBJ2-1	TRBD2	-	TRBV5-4	CASSLTSGGAFYNEQFF	TGTGCCAGCAGCCTCACTAGCGGGGGGGCGTTCTACAATGAGCAGTTCTTC
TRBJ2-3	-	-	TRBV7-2	CASSLEPGRPDTQYF	TGTGCCAGCAGCTTAGAGCCCGGGCGTCCAGATACGCAGTATTTT
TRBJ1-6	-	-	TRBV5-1	CASSLGVIDSPLHF	TGCGCCAGCAGCTTGGGGGTTATCGATTCACCCCTCCACTTT
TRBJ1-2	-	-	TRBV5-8	CASSLLGGYYGYTF	TGTGCCAGCAGCCTCCTCGGCGGCTACTATGGCTACACCTTC